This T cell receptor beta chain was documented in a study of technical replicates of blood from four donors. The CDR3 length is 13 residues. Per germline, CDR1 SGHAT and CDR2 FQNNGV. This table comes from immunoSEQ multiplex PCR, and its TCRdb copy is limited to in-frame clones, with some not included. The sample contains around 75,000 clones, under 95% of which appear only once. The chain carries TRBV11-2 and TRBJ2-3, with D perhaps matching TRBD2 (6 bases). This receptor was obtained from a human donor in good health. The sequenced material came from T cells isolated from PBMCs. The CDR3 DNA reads TGTGCAGAGAGGTCGGGGGGCACAGATACGCAGTATTTT. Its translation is CAERSGGTDTQYF.